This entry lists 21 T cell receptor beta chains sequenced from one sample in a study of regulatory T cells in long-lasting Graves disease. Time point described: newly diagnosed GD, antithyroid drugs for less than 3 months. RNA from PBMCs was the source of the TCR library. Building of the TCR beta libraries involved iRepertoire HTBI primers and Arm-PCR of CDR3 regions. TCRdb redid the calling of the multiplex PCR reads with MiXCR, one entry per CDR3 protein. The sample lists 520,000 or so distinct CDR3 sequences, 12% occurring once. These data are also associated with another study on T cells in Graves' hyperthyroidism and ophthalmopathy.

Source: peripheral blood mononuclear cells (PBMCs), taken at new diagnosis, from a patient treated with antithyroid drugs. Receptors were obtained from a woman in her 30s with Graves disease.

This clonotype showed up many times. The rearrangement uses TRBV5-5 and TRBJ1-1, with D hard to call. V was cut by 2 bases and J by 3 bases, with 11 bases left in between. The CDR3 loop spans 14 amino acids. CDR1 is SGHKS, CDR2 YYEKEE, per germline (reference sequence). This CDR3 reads CASSFRASYTEAFF. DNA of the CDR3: TGTGCCAGCAGCTTTCGGGCCTCTTACACTGAAGCTTTCTTT.

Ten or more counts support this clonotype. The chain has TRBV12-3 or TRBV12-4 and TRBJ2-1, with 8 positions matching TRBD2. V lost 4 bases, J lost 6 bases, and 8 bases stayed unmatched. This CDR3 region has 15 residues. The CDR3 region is CASSSSGSGVNEQFF. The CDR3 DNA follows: TGTGCCAGCAGTTCAAGCGGGAGTGGGGTCAATGAGCAGTTCTTC.

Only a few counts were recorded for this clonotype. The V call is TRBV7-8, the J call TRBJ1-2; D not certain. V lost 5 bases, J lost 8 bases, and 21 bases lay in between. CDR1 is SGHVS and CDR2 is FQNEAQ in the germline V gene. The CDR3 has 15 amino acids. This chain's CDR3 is CASSPRDPKRPGYTF. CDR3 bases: TGTGCCAGCAGCCCCCGCGACCCCAAGAGGCCCGGCTACACCTTC.

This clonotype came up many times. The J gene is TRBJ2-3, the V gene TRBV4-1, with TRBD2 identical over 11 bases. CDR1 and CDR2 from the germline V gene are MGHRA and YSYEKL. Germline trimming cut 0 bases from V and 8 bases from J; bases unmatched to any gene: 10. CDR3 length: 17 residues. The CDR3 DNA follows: TGCGCCAGCAGCCAAGAGACGGGACTAGCGGTTCTAGGTACGCAGTATTTT. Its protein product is CASSQETGLAVLGTQYF.

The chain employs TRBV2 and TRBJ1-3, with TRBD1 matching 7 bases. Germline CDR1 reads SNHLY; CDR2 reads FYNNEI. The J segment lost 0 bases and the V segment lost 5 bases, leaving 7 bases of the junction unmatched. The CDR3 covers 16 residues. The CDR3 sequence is CASSSQGMVSGNTIYF. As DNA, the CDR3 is TGTGCCAGCAGTTCACAGGGGATGGTCTCTGGAAACACCATATATTTT.

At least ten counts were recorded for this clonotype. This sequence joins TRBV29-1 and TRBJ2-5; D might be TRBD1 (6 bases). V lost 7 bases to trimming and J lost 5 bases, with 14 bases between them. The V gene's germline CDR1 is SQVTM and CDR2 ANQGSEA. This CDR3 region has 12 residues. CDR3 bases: TGCAGCGGAGGGGGTCTAGGGGAGACCCAGTACTTC. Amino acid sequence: CSGGGLGETQYF.

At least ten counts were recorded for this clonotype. CDR3 protein: CASSLLAGTSRTDTQYF. The CDR3 nucleotides read TGTGCCAGCAGTTTACTAGCGGGAACATCACGCACAGATACGCAGTATTTT. This chain uses TRBV28 with TRBJ2-3; 9 positions match TRBD2. Germline lookup yields CDR1 MDHEN and CDR2 SYDVKM. This CDR3 has 17 amino acids. V dropped 2 bases and J dropped 1; count of bases not matched to a gene: 7.

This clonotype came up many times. As DNA, the CDR3 is TGTGCCAGCAGCTTAGAACCAGTGAGGACTGAAGCTTTCTTT. Translating gives CASSLEPVRTEAFF. This chain connects TRBV7-9 to TRBJ1-1; no definite D call. CDR1 is SEHNR and CDR2 is FQNEAQ in the germline V gene (reference sequence). V lost 1 base and J 5 bases, leaving 11 bases between the germline ends. The CDR3 spans 14 residues.

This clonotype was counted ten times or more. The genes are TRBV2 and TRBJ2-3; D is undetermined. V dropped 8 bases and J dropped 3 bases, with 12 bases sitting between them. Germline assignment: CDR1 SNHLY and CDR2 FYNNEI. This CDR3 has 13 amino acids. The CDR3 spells CASFPRKTDTQYF. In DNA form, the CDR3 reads TGTGCCAGCTTTCCCAGGAAGACAGATACGCAGTATTTT.

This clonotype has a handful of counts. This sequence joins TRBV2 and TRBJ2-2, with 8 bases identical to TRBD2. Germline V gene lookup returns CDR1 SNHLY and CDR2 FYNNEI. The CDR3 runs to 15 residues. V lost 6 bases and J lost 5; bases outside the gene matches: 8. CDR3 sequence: CASRESGTRTGELFF. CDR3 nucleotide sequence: TGTGCCAGCAGGGAATCCGGGACTAGAACCGGGGAGCTGTTTTTT. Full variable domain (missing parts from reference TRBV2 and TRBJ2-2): EPEVTQTPSHQVTQMGQEVILRCVPISNHLYFYWYRQILGQKVEFLVSFYNNEISEKSEIFDDQFSVERPDGSNFTLKIRSTKLEDSAMYFCASRESGTRTGELFFGEGSRLTVL.

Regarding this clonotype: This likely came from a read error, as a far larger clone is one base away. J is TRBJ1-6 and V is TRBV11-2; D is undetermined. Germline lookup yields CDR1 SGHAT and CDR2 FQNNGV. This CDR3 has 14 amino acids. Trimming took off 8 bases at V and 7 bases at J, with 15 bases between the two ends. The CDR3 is CASGRRSRNSPLHF. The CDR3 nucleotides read TGTGCCAGCGGCCGTCGGAGTAGAAATTCACCCCTCCACTTT.

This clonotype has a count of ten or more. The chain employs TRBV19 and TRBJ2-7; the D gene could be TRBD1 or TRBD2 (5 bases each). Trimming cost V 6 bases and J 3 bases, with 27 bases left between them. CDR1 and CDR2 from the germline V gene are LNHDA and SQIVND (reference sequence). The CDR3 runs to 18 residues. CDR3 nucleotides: TGTGCCAGTAGCATTTCGAATTGGGACCGGGACCGCATCTACGAGCAGTACTTC. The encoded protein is CASSISNWDRDRIYEQYF. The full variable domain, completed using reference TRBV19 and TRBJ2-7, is DGGITQSPKYLFRKEGQNVTLSCEQNLNHDAMYWYRQDPGQGLRLIYYSQIVNDFQKGDIAEGYSVSREKKESFPLTVTSAQKNPTAFYLCASSISNWDRDRIYEQYFGPGTRLTVT.

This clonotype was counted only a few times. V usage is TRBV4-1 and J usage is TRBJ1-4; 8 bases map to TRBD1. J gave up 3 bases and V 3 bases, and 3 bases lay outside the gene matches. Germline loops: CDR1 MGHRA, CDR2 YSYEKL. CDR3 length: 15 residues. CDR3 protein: CASSHPGGPNEKLFF. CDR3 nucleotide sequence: TGCGCCAGCAGCCACCCAGGGGGCCCTAATGAAAAACTGTTTTTT.

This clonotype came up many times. CDR3 coding DNA: TGTGCCAGCAGCTTAGGTACAGGGGCCTTTCGTTACGAGCAGTACTTC. Amino acids: CASSLGTGAFRYEQYF. The rearrangement links TRBV7-9 to TRBJ2-7; 7 bases map to TRBD1. V trimming: 1 base; J trimming: 4 bases; junction bases outside the gene matches: 10. This CDR3 has 16 amino acids. Germline values: CDR1 SEHNR, CDR2 FQNEAQ (reference sequence). Combining the CDR3 with reference TRBV7-9 and TRBJ2-7 gives the whole variable domain DTGVSQNPRHKITKRGQNVTFRCDPISEHNRLYWYRQTLGQGPEFLTYFQNEAQLEKSRLLSDRFSAERPKGSFSTLEIQRTEQGDSAMYLCASSLGTGAFRYEQYFGPGTRLTVT.

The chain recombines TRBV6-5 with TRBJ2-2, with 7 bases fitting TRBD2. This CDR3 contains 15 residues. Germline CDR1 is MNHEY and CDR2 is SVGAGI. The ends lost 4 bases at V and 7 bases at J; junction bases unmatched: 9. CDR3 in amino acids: CASSSRTRIFGELFF. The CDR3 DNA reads TGTGCCAGCAGTTCAAGGACTAGGATTTTCGGGGAGCTGTTTTTT.

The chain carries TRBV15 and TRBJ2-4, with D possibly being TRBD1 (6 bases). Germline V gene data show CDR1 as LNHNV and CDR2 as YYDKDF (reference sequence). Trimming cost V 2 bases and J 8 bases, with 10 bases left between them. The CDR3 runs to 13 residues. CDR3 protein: CATSRQGTDIQYF. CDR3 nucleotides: TGTGCCACCAGCAGACAGGGGACGGACATTCAGTACTTC.

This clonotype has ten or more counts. The CDR3 is CASSFDRGQFF. The CDR3 bases are TGTGCCAGCAGCTTCGACAGGGGGCAGTTCTTC. The chain recombines TRBV7-2 with TRBJ2-1; TRBD1 aligns across 8 bases. The CDR3 length is 11 residues. Germline CDR1 SGHTA, CDR2 FQGNSA. The trim removed 3 bases at V and 12 bases at J, leaving 1 base unmatched.

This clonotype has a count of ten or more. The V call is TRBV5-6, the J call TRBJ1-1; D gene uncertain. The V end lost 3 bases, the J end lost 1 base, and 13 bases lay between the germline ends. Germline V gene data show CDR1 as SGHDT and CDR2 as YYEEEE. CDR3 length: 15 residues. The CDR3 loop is CASSSRGFKNTEAFF. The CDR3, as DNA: TGTGCCAGCAGCTCAAGAGGGTTTAAGAACACTGAAGCTTTCTTT.

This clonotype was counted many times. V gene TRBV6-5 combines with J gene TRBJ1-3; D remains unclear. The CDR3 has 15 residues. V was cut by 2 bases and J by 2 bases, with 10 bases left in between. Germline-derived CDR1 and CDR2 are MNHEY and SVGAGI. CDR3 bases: TGTGCCAGCAGTTACCTGATAGTAGCTGGAAACACCATATATTTT. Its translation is CASSYLIVAGNTIYF.

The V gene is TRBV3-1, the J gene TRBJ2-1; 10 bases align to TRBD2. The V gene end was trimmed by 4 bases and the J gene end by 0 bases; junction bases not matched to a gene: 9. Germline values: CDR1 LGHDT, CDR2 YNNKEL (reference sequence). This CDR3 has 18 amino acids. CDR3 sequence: CASSPEAGGPSSYNEQFF. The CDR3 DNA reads TGTGCCAGCAGCCCGGAAGCGGGAGGGCCGAGCTCCTACAATGAGCAGTTCTTC.

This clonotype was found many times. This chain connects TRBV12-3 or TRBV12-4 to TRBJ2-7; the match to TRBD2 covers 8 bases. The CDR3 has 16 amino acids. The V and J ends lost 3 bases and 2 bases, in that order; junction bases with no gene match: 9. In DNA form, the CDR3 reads TGTGCCAGCAGTTTCGAAGCGGGAGAGACTCCCTACGAGCAGTACTTC. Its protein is CASSFEAGETPYEQYF.